This T cell receptor beta chain was observed in a study of T cell responses to AZD1222 COVID-19 vaccine. Profiling relied on immunoSEQ multiplex PCR, and the TCRdb table lists in-frame clones only, not all of them. The data hold approximately 170,000 clones, with 92% observed a single time. Germline V gene lookup returns CDR1 LGHNT and CDR2 FRNRAP. Between the trimmed V and J ends, which lost 3 bases and 1 base, there was a span of 3 bases. The CDR3 loop spans 12 amino acids. Study-wide results and caveats: At study baseline, merely more than 5 AZD1222 recipients were seropositive. Among the donors, most were white British and more were female, and clonal diversity was possibly underestimated. Repertoire sampling happened only post peak T cell response.

On this clone itself: The antigen is undetermined.

Second-dose timings of about 4 or about 12 weeks were pooled. The input for sequencing was peripheral blood, taken 28 days after the second AZD1222 dose. The rearrangement uses TRBV12-5 and TRBJ1-1; D is ambiguous. The TCR sequence derives from an adult who received the AZD1222 COVID-19 vaccine. CDR3 in amino acids: CASGFGNTEAFF. The DNA for the CDR3 is TGTGCTAGTGGTTTCGGGAACACTGAAGCTTTCTTT.